This T cell receptor beta chain was obtained from a study of T-cell memory formation after mild COVID-19. Study results and caveats: Pre-infection memory held some responding clones, suggesting pre-existing cross-reactive T cells responded.

This clonotype was observed at least ten times. Antigen: not known. One entry per CDR3 protein, called by TCRdb with MiXCR from the 5' RACE reads. The sample yields hundreds of thousands of distinct CDR3 sequences, approximately 15% seen once. The specimen sequenced was PBMCs or a T cell subset sorted from them (not recorded which). The sequence was obtained from a man aged 18 to 35 who had mild COVID-19 (a few samples of this study predate the infection). Cell type and time point are not known.

In DNA, the CDR3 is TGTGCCAGCAGCCCGGGGGGGCCAGATACGCAGTATTTT. Its translation is CASSPGGPDTQYF. The chain couples TRBV7-3 to TRBJ2-3, with 8 bases lining up with TRBD2. The germline gives CDR1 SGHTA, CDR2 FQGTGA. V shed 5 bases and J 4 bases; nucleotides not matched to a gene: 2. This CDR3 has 13 residues.